This T cell receptor beta chain was found in a study of cytomegalovirus exposure and HLA in healthy donors. Sequenced by immunoSEQ multiplex PCR; TCRdb stores in-frame clones only, minus some. The table has roughly 220,000 clones, roughly 84% seen once. The CDR3 has 16 residues. V dropped 3 bases and J dropped 5 bases, with 17 bases sitting between them. Germline V gene sequence: CDR1 LNHDA, CDR2 SQIVND (reference sequence). The receptor was derived from a woman aged 25 to 45 in good health and CMV-seropositive. The gene calls are TRBV19 and TRBJ1-5; D ambiguous. Sequencing input: PBMCs. The CDR3 nucleotides are TGTGCCAGTAGTATGGTCCCGGGTACCGTTCATCAGCCCCAGCATTTT. Translating it yields CASSMVPGTVHQPQHF.